A selection of T cell receptor beta chains follows, all from one sample in a study of control samples from healthy donors and cancer patients. Libraries were prepared by immunoSEQ multiplex PCR; TCRdb keeps only in-frame clonotypes and omits some of them. The clone table shows about 190,000 clones, with the ten largest holding about 2.2%. Sequencing input: blood. Receptors originate from a woman aged 25 to 39 in good health. Each CDR3 is given with its conserved first and last residue. The D gene is left open where the match is weak.

d_call	j_call	v_call	cdr3_aa	cdr3_nt
NA	TRBJ1-2	TRBV5-1	CASSDSTNGYTF	TGCGCCAGCAGCGACAGTACTAATGGCTACACCTTC
TRBD1	TRBJ1-5	TRBV28	CASRRQGRDQPQHF	TGTGCCAGCAGGCGACAGGGTCGGGATCAGCCCCAGCATTTT
NA	TRBJ1-2	TRBV7-2	CAIRRPTRQLSNYGYTF	TGTGCCATCCGACGTCCCACGCGGCAGCTTTCTAACTATGGCTACACCTTC
TRBD1	TRBJ2-7	TRBV10-2	CASSGDRGYEQYF	TGCGCCAGCAGTGGGGACAGGGGCTACGAGCAGTACTTC
TRBD2	TRBJ2-2	TRBV5-4	CASSLGGLAAGELFF	TGTGCCAGCAGCTTGGGGGGACTAGCGGCCGGGGAGCTGTTTTTT
TRBD1	TRBJ2-3	TRBV19	CASSIDGTGQVTQYF	TGTGCCAGTAGTATAGATGGGACAGGCCAGGTTACGCAGTATTTT
NA	TRBJ1-2	TRBV5-6	CASSLDIHFKGRAFGYTF	TGTGCCAGCAGCTTGGATATTCATTTTAAGGGAAGGGCGTTCGGCTACACCTTC
NA	TRBJ2-2	TRBV12-1	CASSANGEGGELFF	TGTGCCAGCAGCGCCAACGGGGAGGGCGGGGAGCTGTTTTTT
TRBD2	TRBJ2-7	TRBV5-1	CASSPIAGGGYEQYF	TGCGCCAGCAGTCCTATAGCGGGGGGCGGTTACGAGCAGTACTTC
NA	TRBJ2-1	TRBV5-6	CASSLGGIEQFF	TGTGCCAGCAGCTTGGGGGGCATTGAACAGTTCTTC
NA	TRBJ2-3	TRBV19	CASRNRMNTQYF	TGTGCCAGTAGGAATAGGATGAATACGCAGTATTTT
TRBD1	TRBJ2-1	TRBV5-1	CASGTGVSGNEQFF	TGCGCCAGCGGGACAGGGGTAAGCGGCAATGAGCAGTTCTTC
TRBD2	TRBJ2-3	TRBV30	CAWRWRGAHYF	TGTGCCTGGAGGTGGCGGGGGGCCCACTATTTT
TRBD2	TRBJ2-1	TRBV5-1	CASSSAGVPYNEQFF	TGCGCCAGCAGCTCAGCGGGGGTACCATACAATGAGCAGTTCTTC
NA	TRBJ2-1	TRBV4-1	CASSQRSSSYNEQFF	TGCGCCAGCAGCCAGCGGTCGAGCTCCTACAATGAGCAGTTCTTC
NA	TRBJ1-1	TRBV15	CATSRVPQRRMNTEAFF	TGTGCCACCAGCAGAGTCCCACAGCGACGCATGAACACTGAAGCTTTCTTT
NA	TRBJ1-1	TRBV7-9	CASSWGGTEAFF	TGTGCCAGCAGCTGGGGGGGAACTGAAGCTTTCTTT
TRBD1	TRBJ1-6	TRBV9	CASKTGTGGSPLHF	TGTGCCAGTAAGACCGGGACAGGGGGATCACCCCTCCACTTT
NA	TRBJ1-5	TRBV5-5	CASSSWSSPNQPQHF	TGTGCCAGCAGCTCATGGTCTAGCCCTAATCAGCCCCAGCATTTT
TRBD1	TRBJ2-6	TRBV5-6	CASSGDRAGANVLTF	TGTGCCAGCAGCGGCGACAGGGCTGGGGCCAACGTCCTGACTTTC
NA	TRBJ2-7	TRBV28	CASSRTGFEAYEQYF	TGTGCCAGCAGCCGAACAGGGTTTGAGGCCTACGAGCAGTACTTC
TRBD2	TRBJ2-3	TRBV4-2	CASSQERAGGPEDTQYF	TGTGCCAGCAGCCAAGAACGAGCGGGGGGGCCGGAAGATACGCAGTATTTT
NA	TRBJ2-3	TRBV7-9	CASSLMEGAITDTQYF	TGTGCCAGCAGCTTAATGGAGGGGGCGATCACAGATACGCAGTATTTT
NA	TRBJ1-1	TRBV7-9	CASSLDRRLEAFF	TGTGCCAGCAGCTTGGACCGACGCCTTGAAGCTTTCTTT
NA	TRBJ1-1	TRBV5-1	CASSGNREITEAFF	TGCGCCAGCAGCGGCAACAGGGAGATCACTGAAGCTTTCTTT